This entry is about one TCR beta chain. Antigen specificity is unknown. CDR3 length: 15 residues. Per the germline V gene, CDR1 is DFQATT and CDR2 is SNEGSKA (reference sequence). The trim removed 1 base at V and 4 bases at J, leaving 7 bases unmatched. These data come from a study of post-analysis software for immune sequencing data. About the research overall: Relapsing-remitting, secondary progressive and progressive-relapsing forms of multiple sclerosis all featured among disease courses.

Unique-molecular-identifier-tagged TCR beta cDNA libraries were used. TCRdb re-derived calls from the PCR reads in MiXCR, one entry per CDR3 protein. There are 700,000 to 900,000 distinct CDR3 sequences in the sample; 35% to 55% occur only once, and 4.9% lies in the top ten. Study-level findings and limits: In patients, TRBV5-6, TRBV5-1 and TRBV20-1 belonged to roughly 5 TRBV segments found more frequently than in controls.

This chain joins TRBV20-1 and TRBJ2-1, with TRBD2 matching 7 bases. The origin of this receptor is a girl between 10 and 17 years old with multiple sclerosis. Sequencing input: blood. CDR3 coding DNA: TGCAGTGCTAGAGTTGAGGTGGGAGGGTACAATGAGCAGTTCTTC. This codes for CSARVEVGGYNEQFF.